One sample yielded the 9 T cell receptor beta chains listed below, sequenced in a study of T-cell reconstitution after alpha-beta-depleted transplantation in children. A library of TCRbeta sequences, prepared with unique molecular identifiers, was generated. TCRdb ran MiXCR on the PCR reads and lists one entry per CDR3 protein. The sample has more than 120,000 distinct CDR3 sequences; 8% to 10% are singletons. This material consisted of PBMCs, mostly from graft donor cells, taken 180 days after TCRalphabeta/CD19-depleted stem cell transplant. The receptors come from a female patient aged 2-9 years who had a stem cell transplant for congenital amegakaryocytic thrombocytopenia, so the T cells may come from the graft donor.

This clonotype was observed a few times. The J gene is TRBJ2-7, the V gene TRBV12-3 or TRBV12-4; D is unresolved. There are 14 residues in the CDR3. Trimming cost V 1 base and J 1 base, with 8 bases left between them. CDR3 region: CASSLGGPSYEQYF. The CDR3 bases are TGTGCCAGCAGTTTAGGCGGACCTTCCTACGAGCAGTACTTC.

This clonotype was seen a few times. The V and J genes are TRBV4-1 and TRBJ1-1; 10 bases fit TRBD1. This CDR3 region has 15 residues. CDR1 and CDR2 from the germline V gene are MGHRA and YSYEKL. With V trimmed by 6 bases and J by 5 bases, 9 bases remained unmatched. CDR3 sequence: CASRRIGQGETEAFF. The DNA of the CDR3 is TGCGCCAGCAGACGAATAGGACAGGGGGAGACTGAAGCTTTCTTT.

This clonotype was picked up many times. This chain links TRBV28 with TRBJ2-3; 15 nucleotides match TRBD2. J was trimmed by 3 bases and V by 3 bases; bases with no gene match: 7. This CDR3 comprises 18 residues. Germline lookup yields CDR1 MDHEN and CDR2 SYDVKM. This CDR3 is CASSFPVGTSGRTDTQYF. CDR3 nucleotide sequence: TGTGCCAGCAGTTTTCCGGTGGGGACTAGCGGGAGGACAGATACGCAGTATTTT. Filled out from reference TRBV28 and TRBJ2-3, the complete variable domain reads DVKVTQSSRYLVKRTGEKVFLECVQDMDHENMFWYRQDPGLGLRLIYFSYDVKMKEKGDIPEGYSVSREKKERFSLILESASTNQTSMYLCASSFPVGTSGRTDTQYFGPGTRLTVL.

This clonotype was seen ten or more times. The CDR3 spells CASSPNWKSSGNTIYF. CDR3 DNA: TGTGCCAGTAGCCCAAACTGGAAAAGCTCTGGAAACACCATATATTTT. The rearrangement joins TRBV19 to TRBJ1-3; D is uncertain. V shed 6 bases and J shed 0 bases, with 15 bases lying between them. Germline assignment: CDR1 LNHDA and CDR2 SQIVND (reference sequence). The CDR3 consists of 16 residues.

This clonotype was detected only a few times. The J gene is TRBJ1-3, the V gene TRBV3-1; possible D gene TRBD1, 5 bases. Trimming left V 4 bases short and J 1 base short, with 14 bases between. The CDR3 has 16 amino acids. Germline lookup yields CDR1 LGHDT and CDR2 YNNKEL (reference sequence). CDR3 nucleotides: TGTGCCAGCAGCCTCAATCCACGGGGGTCTGGAAACACCATATATTTT. This sequence encodes CASSLNPRGSGNTIYF.

The chain employs TRBV7-3 and TRBJ2-3; 10 nucleotides agree with TRBD2. Per germline, CDR1 SGHTA and CDR2 FQGTGA. The CDR3 loop spans 14 amino acids. V lost 3 bases to trimming and J lost 4 bases; unmatched junction nucleotides: 1. The CDR3 coding sequence is TGTGCCAGCAGCTTCGGACTAGCGGCAGATACGCAGTATTTT. This sequence encodes CASSFGLAADTQYF.

This clonotype has just a few counts. CDR3 region: CASSQVLREGFTGELFF. The CDR3 DNA sequence: TGTGCCAGCAGCCAAGTTCTGCGGGAGGGGTTCACCGGGGAGCTGTTTTTT. The J gene is TRBJ2-2, the V gene TRBV4-2, with 9 bases lining up with TRBD2. Germline values: CDR1 LGHNA, CDR2 YNFKEQ. This CDR3 is built from 17 residues. V shed 1 base, J shed 4 bases, and the junction held 7 bases outside the gene matches.

The chain couples TRBV28 to TRBJ2-7; 7 positions agree with TRBD2. The CDR3 has 13 amino acids. From germline, CDR1 is MDHEN and CDR2 SYDVKM. After removal of 5 bases from V and 3 bases from J, the junction contained 4 bases not matched to a gene. DNA of the CDR3: TGTGCCAGCAGTCTAAGCGGGAACTACGAGCAGTACTTC. Translated: CASSLSGNYEQYF.

This clonotype was recorded at least ten times. V gene TRBV4-1 combines with J gene TRBJ1-5, with TRBD1 matching over 8 bases. The CDR3 spans 15 residues. Unmatched junction bases numbered 8, after V lost 1 base and J lost 9 bases. Germline V lookup: CDR1 MGHRA, CDR2 YSYEKL. The CDR3 reads CASSQVGQALWPQHF. CDR3 coding DNA: TGCGCCAGCAGCCAAGTGGGACAGGCCTTGTGGCCCCAGCATTTT.